A selection of T cell receptor beta chains follows, all from one sample in a study of vaccination and CD4 T cells after COVID-19. These receptors have no known antigen. Using its own MiXCR run on the PCR reads, TCRdb lists one record per CDR3 protein. Of roughly 16,000 distinct CDR3 sequences listed, roughly 52% are singletons. The sample comprised CD4+ T cells from blood, cultured in vitro. The receptors originated from a human donor who had recovered from COVID-19. Each CDR3 is given with its conserved first and last residue. Fields, in order: clone size, V gene, D gene, J gene, CDR3 protein, CDR3 DNA. D genes are given only for firm matches. Not every row has a clone size; where given, it reads once, few, many or a size class.

size: few
V: TRBV7-2
D: TRBD1
J: TRBJ2-2
CDR3: CASSSTGSAGELFF
DNA: TGTGCCAGCAGCTCGACAGGGTCAGCCGGGGAGCTGTTTTTT

size: few
V: TRBV2
D: NA
J: TRBJ1-1
CDR3: CASGRRGSNTEAFF
DNA: TGTGCCAGCGGACGTCGGGGTTCGAACACTGAAGCTTTCTTT

size: few
V: TRBV20-1
D: TRBD2
J: TRBJ2-5
CDR3: CSAPGLAGVPRMETQYF
DNA: TGCAGTGCCCCGGGACTAGCGGGGGTTCCCAGGATGGAGACCCAGTACTTC

size: NA
V: TRBV5-1
D: NA
J: TRBJ2-3
CDR3: CASSLVLAADTQYF
DNA: TGCGCCAGCAGCTTGGTCCTAGCCGCAGATACGCAGTATTTT

size: few
V: TRBV2
D: NA
J: TRBJ1-5
CDR3: CASSEVGGHQPQHF
DNA: TGTGCCAGCAGTGAAGTCGGGGGTCATCAGCCCCAGCATTTT

size: NA
V: TRBV29-1
D: NA
J: TRBJ2-3
CDR3: CSVDPSTDTQYF
DNA: TGCAGCGTTGACCCGAGCACAGATACGCAGTATTTT

size: NA
V: TRBV24-1
D: TRBD1
J: TRBJ2-1
CDR3: CATSEPGQDSDEQFF
DNA: TGTGCCACCAGTGAACCGGGACAGGATTCGGATGAGCAGTTCTTC

size: NA
V: TRBV24-1
D: NA
J: TRBJ2-2
CDR3: CATSDLPNGRGTAVNTGELFF
DNA: TGTGCCACCAGTGATTTGCCCAATGGACGGGGGACAGCTGTAAACACCGGGGAGCTGTTTTTT

size: few
V: TRBV2
D: TRBD1
J: TRBJ1-5
CDR3: CASSFWDRAQPQHF
DNA: TGTGCCAGCAGTTTCTGGGACAGGGCTCAGCCCCAGCATTTT

size: NA
V: TRBV7-9
D: TRBD1
J: TRBJ2-2
CDR3: CASSLGGQGGTGELFF
DNA: TGTGCCAGCAGCTTAGGAGGACAGGGTGGCACCGGGGAGCTGTTTTTT

size: NA
V: TRBV4-3
D: NA
J: TRBJ1-5
CDR3: CASSQDYHRANNRPQHF
DNA: TGCGCCAGCAGCCAAGATTACCACAGGGCGAATAATCGGCCCCAGCATTTT

size: few
V: TRBV24-1
D: NA
J: TRBJ1-5
CDR3: CATSDGAGTSNQPQHF
DNA: TGTGCCACCAGTGATGGTGCCGGGACGAGCAATCAGCCCCAGCATTTT

size: few
V: TRBV27
D: NA
J: TRBJ1-3
CDR3: CASSSSGKVLVGNTIYF
DNA: TGTGCCAGCAGTTCCTCTGGAAAGGTCCTCGTGGGAAACACCATATATTTT

size: NA
V: TRBV10-2
D: TRBD2
J: TRBJ2-2
CDR3: CASSGSSGGAGELFF
DNA: TGCGCCAGCAGTGGCAGTAGCGGGGGGGCCGGGGAGCTGTTTTTT

size: NA
V: TRBV20-1
D: NA
J: TRBJ1-1
CDR3: CSASSWMGGAYQNTEAFF
DNA: TGCAGTGCTAGTAGCTGGATGGGGGGAGCTTATCAGAACACTGAAGCTTTCTTT

size: NA
V: TRBV20-1
D: NA
J: TRBJ1-2
CDR3: CSASLSGTRGYTF
DNA: TGCAGTGCTAGCCTCTCCGGGACACGAGGCTACACCTTC

size: few
V: TRBV20-1
D: NA
J: TRBJ2-3
CDR3: CSARARGGETDTQYF
DNA: TGCAGTGCTAGAGCTCGAGGGGGTGAAACAGATACGCAGTATTTT

size: NA
V: TRBV10-3
D: NA
J: TRBJ2-5
CDR3: CAISPAVWETQYF
DNA: TGTGCCATCAGTCCTGCGGTTTGGGAGACCCAGTACTTC

size: once
V: TRBV18
D: TRBD2
J: TRBJ2-2
CDR3: CASSREVTTGELFF
DNA: TGTGCCAGCTCTCGGGAGGTGACCACCGGGGAGCTGTTTTTT

size: NA
V: TRBV10-2
D: NA
J: TRBJ1-1
CDR3: CASRETNHGGTEAFF
DNA: TGCGCCAGCAGGGAAACAAACCATGGCGGCACTGAAGCTTTCTTT

size: NA
V: TRBV2
D: NA
J: TRBJ1-5
CDR3: CASSEGWERPQHF
DNA: TGTGCCAGCAGTGAAGGATGGGAGAGGCCCCAGCATTTT

size: NA
V: TRBV6-5
D: NA
J: TRBJ1-2
CDR3: CASSYRVGIGIGYTF
DNA: TGTGCCAGCAGTTACAGGGTTGGGATAGGGATCGGCTACACCTTC

size: NA
V: TRBV18
D: NA
J: TRBJ1-6
CDR3: CASSPLALNSPLHF
DNA: TGTGCCAGCTCACCACTGGCCCTTAATTCACCCCTCCACTTT

size: few
V: TRBV11-3
D: NA
J: TRBJ2-2
CDR3: CASRQTRTGELFF
DNA: TGTGCCAGCCGTCAGACCCGGACCGGGGAGCTGTTTTTT

size: few
V: TRBV2
D: TRBD1
J: TRBJ2-7
CDR3: CASKRQGGRNEQYF
DNA: TGTGCCAGCAAGCGACAGGGGGGAAGGAACGAGCAGTACTTC

size: NA
V: TRBV5-4
D: TRBD2
J: TRBJ2-1
CDR3: CASSLALAGEQFF
DNA: TGTGCCAGCAGCTTGGCCTTAGCGGGGGAGCAGTTCTTC

size: once
V: TRBV4-1
D: TRBD1
J: TRBJ1-2
CDR3: CASRDGQGYGYTF
DNA: TGCGCCAGCAGAGATGGACAGGGCTATGGCTACACCTTC

size: NA
V: TRBV28
D: NA
J: TRBJ2-7
CDR3: CASSLDGTYEQYF
DNA: TGTGCCAGCAGTTTGGACGGAACCTACGAGCAGTACTTC

size: NA
V: TRBV11-2
D: NA
J: TRBJ1-2
CDR3: CASRAYREGYGYTF
DNA: TGTGCCAGCAGAGCTTACAGGGAAGGCTATGGCTACACCTTC

size: NA
V: TRBV19
D: NA
J: TRBJ1-1
CDR3: CASSNPGTPNTEAFF
DNA: TGTGCCAGTAGTAACCCCGGGACACCTAACACTGAAGCTTTCTTT

size: NA
V: TRBV20-1
D: NA
J: TRBJ2-5
CDR3: CSAPRTGYRQETQYF
DNA: TGCAGTGCTCCTCGTACGGGCTACAGGCAAGAGACCCAGTACTTC

size: NA
V: TRBV27
D: NA
J: TRBJ2-3
CDR3: CASSSSVTSTDTQYF
DNA: TGTGCCAGCAGTTCTAGCGTCACTAGCACAGATACGCAGTATTTT

size: NA
V: TRBV19
D: NA
J: TRBJ2-3
CDR3: CASNQPGVSTDTQYF
DNA: TGTGCCAGTAACCAACCGGGGGTGAGCACAGATACGCAGTATTTT

size: NA
V: TRBV7-3
D: NA
J: TRBJ1-1
CDR3: CASSETAMNTEAFF
DNA: TGTGCCAGCAGCGAAACAGCCATGAACACTGAAGCTTTCTTT

size: NA
V: TRBV6-1
D: TRBD1
J: TRBJ2-2
CDR3: CASSGQGDTGELFF
DNA: TGTGCCAGCAGTGGACAGGGAGATACCGGGGAGCTGTTTTTT

size: NA
V: TRBV12-3/TRBV12-4
D: NA
J: TRBJ2-7
CDR3: CASLKHRVGYEQYF
DNA: TGTGCCAGTTTAAAGCACAGGGTGGGGTACGAGCAGTACTTC

size: NA
V: TRBV19
D: NA
J: TRBJ2-5
CDR3: CASSAWAGRETQYF
DNA: TGTGCCAGTAGTGCATGGGCAGGGCGGGAGACCCAGTACTTC

size: NA
V: TRBV12-3/TRBV12-4
D: NA
J: TRBJ1-5
CDR3: CASSLHASNQPQHF
DNA: TGTGCCAGCAGCCTACACGCCAGCAATCAGCCCCAGCATTTT

size: few
V: TRBV6-1
D: NA
J: TRBJ1-1
CDR3: CASSRTYQGAEAFF
DNA: TGTGCCAGCAGTCGGACCTACCAAGGGGCTGAAGCTTTCTTT

size: NA
V: TRBV6-2/TRBV6-3
D: TRBD2
J: TRBJ2-7
CDR3: CASRPGTSGRLSDYEQYF
DNA: TGTGCCAGCAGGCCCGGGACTAGCGGGAGATTGTCTGACTACGAGCAGTACTTC

size: medium-sized
V: TRBV29-1
D: NA
J: TRBJ2-3
CDR3: CSGSRDTQYF
DNA: TGCAGCGGCTCTCGCGATACGCAGTATTTT

size: few
V: TRBV6-1
D: NA
J: TRBJ2-2
CDR3: CASRGTAGGAGELFF
DNA: TGTGCCAGCAGAGGGACGGCGGGTGGGGCCGGGGAGCTGTTTTTT

size: NA
V: TRBV20-1
D: NA
J: TRBJ1-4
CDR3: CSASLRLATNEKLFF
DNA: TGCAGTGCTTCCCTTCGGCTGGCGACTAATGAAAAACTGTTTTTT

size: few
V: TRBV7-2
D: TRBD1
J: TRBJ1-2
CDR3: CASSLTGGTGYTF
DNA: TGTGCCAGCAGCTTGACAGGGGGGACTGGCTACACCTTC

size: NA
V: TRBV7-3
D: NA
J: TRBJ2-2
CDR3: CASSLPSGGGELFF
DNA: TGTGCCAGCAGCTTACCCTCTGGGGGCGGGGAGCTGTTTTTT

size: NA
V: TRBV19
D: TRBD1
J: TRBJ2-7
CDR3: CASSTTGGRVKQYF
DNA: TGTGCCAGTAGTACGACAGGGGGTCGGGTCAAGCAGTACTTC